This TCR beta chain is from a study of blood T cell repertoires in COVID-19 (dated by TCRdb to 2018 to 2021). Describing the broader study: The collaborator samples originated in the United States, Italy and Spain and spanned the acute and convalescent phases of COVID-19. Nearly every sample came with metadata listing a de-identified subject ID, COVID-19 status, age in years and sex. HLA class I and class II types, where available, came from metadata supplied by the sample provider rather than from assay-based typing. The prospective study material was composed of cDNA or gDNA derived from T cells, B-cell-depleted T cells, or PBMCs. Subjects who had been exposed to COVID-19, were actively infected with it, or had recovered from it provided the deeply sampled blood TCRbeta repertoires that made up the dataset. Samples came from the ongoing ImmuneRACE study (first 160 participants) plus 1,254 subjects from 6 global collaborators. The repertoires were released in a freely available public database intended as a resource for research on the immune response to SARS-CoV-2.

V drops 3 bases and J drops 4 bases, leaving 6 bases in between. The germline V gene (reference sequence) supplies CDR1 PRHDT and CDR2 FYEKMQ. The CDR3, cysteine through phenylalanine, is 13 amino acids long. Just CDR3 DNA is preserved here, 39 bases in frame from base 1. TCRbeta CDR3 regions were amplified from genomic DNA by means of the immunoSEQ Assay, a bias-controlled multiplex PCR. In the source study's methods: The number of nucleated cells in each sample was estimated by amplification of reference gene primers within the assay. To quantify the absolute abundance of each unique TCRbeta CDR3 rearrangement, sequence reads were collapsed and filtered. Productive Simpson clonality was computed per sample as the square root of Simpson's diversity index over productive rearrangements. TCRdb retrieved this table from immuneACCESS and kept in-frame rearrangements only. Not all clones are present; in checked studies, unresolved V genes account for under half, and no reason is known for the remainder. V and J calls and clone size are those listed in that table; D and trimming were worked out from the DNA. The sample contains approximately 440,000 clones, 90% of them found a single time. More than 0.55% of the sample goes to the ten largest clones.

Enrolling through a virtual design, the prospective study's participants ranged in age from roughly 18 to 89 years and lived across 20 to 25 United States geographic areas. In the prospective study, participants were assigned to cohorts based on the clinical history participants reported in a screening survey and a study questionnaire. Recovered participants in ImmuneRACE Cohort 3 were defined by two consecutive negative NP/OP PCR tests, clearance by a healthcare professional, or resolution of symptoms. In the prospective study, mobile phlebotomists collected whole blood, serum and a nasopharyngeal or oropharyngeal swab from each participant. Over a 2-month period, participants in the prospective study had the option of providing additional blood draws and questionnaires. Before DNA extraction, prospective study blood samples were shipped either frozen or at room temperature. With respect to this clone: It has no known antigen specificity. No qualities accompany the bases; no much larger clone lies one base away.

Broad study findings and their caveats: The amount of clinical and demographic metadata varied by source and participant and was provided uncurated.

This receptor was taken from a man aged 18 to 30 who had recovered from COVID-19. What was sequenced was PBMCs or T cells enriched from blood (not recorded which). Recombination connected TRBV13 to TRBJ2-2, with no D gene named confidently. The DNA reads TGTGCCAGCAGCTTTTATTCCACCGGGGAGCTGTTTTTT. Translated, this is CASSFYSTGELFF.